The table lists the clone carrying this T cell receptor beta chain with a few counts. Its antigen remains unidentified. This CDR3 region has 15 residues. Between the trimmed V and J ends, which lost 4 bases and 0 bases, there was a span of 10 bases. Germline V lookup: CDR1 LGHNA, CDR2 YNFKEQ. This sample was taken from a study of T cells in Graves' hyperthyroidism and ophthalmopathy. Regions amplified from RNA transcripts were the TCR beta CDR3 regions. The primer set for the first-round RT-PCR of the TCR CDR3 was HTBI. Each CDR3 protein is one row after TCRdb ran MiXCR on the multiplex PCR reads. The table lists 400,000 to 500,000 distinct CDR3 sequences, over 12% of them singletons. Study conclusions and caveats: The model predicted ophthalmopathy a median roughly 6.3 months before onset.

The sequence was collected from a man younger than 30 with Graves' ophthalmopathy. Sequenced: blood. V is TRBV4-2 and J is TRBJ2-4; D unclear. Here the CDR3 DNA reads TGTGCCAGCAGCCGTTCCTTTGGAGCCAAAAACATTCAGTACTTC. This codes for CASSRSFGAKNIQYF.